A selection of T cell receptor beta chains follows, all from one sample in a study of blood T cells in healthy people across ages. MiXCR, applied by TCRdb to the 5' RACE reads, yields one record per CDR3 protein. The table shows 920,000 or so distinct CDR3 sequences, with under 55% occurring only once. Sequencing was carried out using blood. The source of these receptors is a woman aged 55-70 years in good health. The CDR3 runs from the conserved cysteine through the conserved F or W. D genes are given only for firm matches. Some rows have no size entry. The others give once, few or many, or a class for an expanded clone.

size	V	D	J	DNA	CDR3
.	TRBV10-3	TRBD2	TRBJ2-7	TGTGCCATCAGCCGGGGACTAGCGGACTACAATGAGCAGTACTTC	CAISRGLADYNEQYF
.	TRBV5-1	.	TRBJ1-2	TGCGCCAGCAGCTTGGAGTTGGACTATGGCTGCACCTTC	CASSLELDYGCTF
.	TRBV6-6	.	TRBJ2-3	TGTGCCAGCAGTTACGACCCTGGAGATACGCAGTATTTT	CASSYDPGDTQYF
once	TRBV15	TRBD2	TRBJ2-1	TGTGCCACCAGCAGAGACCTAGCGGGAGCGGGGAATGAGCAGTTCTTC	CATSRDLAGAGNEQFF
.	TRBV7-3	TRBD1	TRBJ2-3	TGTGCCAGCAGCGCCTTTGGGACAGTAACAGATACGCAGTATTTT	CASSAFGTVTDTQYF
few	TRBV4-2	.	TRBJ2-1	TGTGCCAGCAGCCAAGATGGGGTAGATGACAATGAGCAGTTCTTC	CASSQDGVDDNEQFF
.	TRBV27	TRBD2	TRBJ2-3	TGTGCCAGCAGTTGCGGGGGACCCAGCCGGCAGTATTTT	CASSCGGPSRQYF
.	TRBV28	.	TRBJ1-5	TGTGCCAGCAGTTTATGGGCGGAGCGAGGGCCACAGGGTCCGGGGCAGCCCCAGCATTTT	CASSLWAERGPQGPGQPQHF
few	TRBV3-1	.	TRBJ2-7	TGTGCCAGCAGCCCCATACTAGATACCGAGCAGTACTTC	CASSPILDTEQYF
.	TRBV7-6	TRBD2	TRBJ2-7	TGTGCCAGCAGCCCCGGGACTAGCGATTCCTACGAGCAGTACTTC	CASSPGTSDSYEQYF
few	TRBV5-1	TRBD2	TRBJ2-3	TGCGCCAGCAGCCTGGGACTAGCGGGAGGGCCTCTCACAGATACGCAGTATTTT	CASSLGLAGGPLTDTQYF
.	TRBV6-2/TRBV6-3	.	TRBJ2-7	TGTGCCAGCAGTGATCTTAATCCCAACGAGCAGTACTTC	CASSDLNPNEQYF
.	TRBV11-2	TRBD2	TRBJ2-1	TGTGCCAGCAGCTTAGCCGGGAGGGTAAACTACAATGAGCAGTTCTTC	CASSLAGRVNYNEQFF
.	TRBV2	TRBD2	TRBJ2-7	TGTGCCAGCAGGGCCGGGACTAGCAATGAGCAGTACTTC	CASRAGTSNEQYF
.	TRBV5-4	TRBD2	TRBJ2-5	TGTGCCAGCAGCTTGGTAGGGCTAGCGGGAGCTCGGGCCCAGTACTTC	CASSLVGLAGARAQYF
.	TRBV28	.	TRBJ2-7	TGTGCCACTCACCGGAGCCCCTACGAGCAGTACTTC	CATHRSPYEQYF
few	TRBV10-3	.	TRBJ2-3	TGTGCCATCAGTATCCAGGGGACAGATACGCAGTATTTT	CAISIQGTDTQYF
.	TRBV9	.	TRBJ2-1	TGTGCCAGCAATGGGGGACGGAGCTCCTACAATGAGCAGTTCTTC	CASNGGRSSYNEQFF
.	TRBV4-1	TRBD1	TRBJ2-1	TGCGCCAGCAGGCCCCGGGACAGGGGTGAGCAGTTCTTC	CASRPRDRGEQFF
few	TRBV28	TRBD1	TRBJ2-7	TGTGCCAGCAGTCCGAGGACAGGGGGCTTCGAGCAGTACTTC	CASSPRTGGFEQYF
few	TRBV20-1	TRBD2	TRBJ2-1	TGCAGTGCTAGAAGCGGGACTAGCGGGGAAAGCTCCTACAATGAGCAGTTCTTC	CSARSGTSGESSYNEQFF
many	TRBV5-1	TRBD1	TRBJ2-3	TGCGCCAGCAGATGGTCTACAGGGGCCACGGATACGCAGTATTTT	CASRWSTGATDTQYF
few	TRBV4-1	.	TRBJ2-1	TGCGCCAGCAGCCAAGATAAACGGGGCCCGGTTTACAATGAGCAGTTCTTC	CASSQDKRGPVYNEQFF
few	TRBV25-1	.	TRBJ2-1	TGTGCCAGCGCGGGGCTAGCGTCCCACAATGAGCAGTTCTTC	CASAGLASHNEQFF
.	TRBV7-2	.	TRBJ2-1	TGTGCCAGCTGCAATATCGTCGGGTACTTGTTCTTC	CASCNIVGYLFF
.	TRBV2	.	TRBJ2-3	TGTGCCAGCCTGTACTCCTACACAGATACGCAGTATTTT	CASLYSYTDTQYF